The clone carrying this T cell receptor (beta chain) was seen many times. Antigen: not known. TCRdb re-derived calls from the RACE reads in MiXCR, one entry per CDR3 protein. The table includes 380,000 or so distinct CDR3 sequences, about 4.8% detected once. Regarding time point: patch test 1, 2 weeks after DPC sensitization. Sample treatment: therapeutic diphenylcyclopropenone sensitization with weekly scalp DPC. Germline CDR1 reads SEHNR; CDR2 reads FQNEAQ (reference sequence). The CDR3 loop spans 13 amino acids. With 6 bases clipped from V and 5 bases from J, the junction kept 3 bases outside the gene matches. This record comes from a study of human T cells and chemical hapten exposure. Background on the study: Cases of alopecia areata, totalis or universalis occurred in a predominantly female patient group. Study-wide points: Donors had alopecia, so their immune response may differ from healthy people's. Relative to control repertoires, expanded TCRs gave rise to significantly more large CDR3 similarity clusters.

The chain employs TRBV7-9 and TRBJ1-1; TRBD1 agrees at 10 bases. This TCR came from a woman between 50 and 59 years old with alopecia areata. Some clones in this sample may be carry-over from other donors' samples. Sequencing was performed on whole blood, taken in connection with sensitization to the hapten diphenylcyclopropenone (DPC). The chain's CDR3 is CASRGDRGTEAFF. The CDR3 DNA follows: TGTGCCAGCAGGGGGGACAGGGGAACTGAAGCTTTCTTT.